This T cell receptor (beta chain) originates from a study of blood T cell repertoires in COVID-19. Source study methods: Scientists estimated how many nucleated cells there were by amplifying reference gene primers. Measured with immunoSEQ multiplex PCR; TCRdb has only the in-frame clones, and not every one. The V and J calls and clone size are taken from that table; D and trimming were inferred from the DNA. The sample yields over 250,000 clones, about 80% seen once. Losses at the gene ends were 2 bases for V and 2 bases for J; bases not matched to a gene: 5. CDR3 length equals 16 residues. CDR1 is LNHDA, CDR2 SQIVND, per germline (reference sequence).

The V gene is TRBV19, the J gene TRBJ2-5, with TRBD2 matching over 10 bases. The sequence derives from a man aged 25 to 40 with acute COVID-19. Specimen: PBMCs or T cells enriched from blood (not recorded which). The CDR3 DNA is TGTGCCAGTAGTATATCTAGCGGGGGAACTCAAGAGACCCAGTACTTC. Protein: CASSISSGGTQETQYF.